This T cell receptor (beta chain) originates from a study of blood T cells in healthy people across ages (dated by TCRdb to 2015 to 2017). Study-level background: In model experiments, roughly one uniquely barcoded TCR beta cDNA molecule per two T cells was captured by template switching. Donors of different ages were randomly distributed across sequencing lanes to avoid experimental bias. To track age-related changes in TCR beta repertoire diversity, the study relied on deep sequencing normalized with unique cDNA molecular identifiers. The study analyzed two additional independent replicas of 1 million unique cDNA reads from the same blood draw for two donors, one aged 18 to 29 and one aged 80 or older. The donors were divided into four age groups: young (average around 17 years), middle-aged (about 39), aged (around 59) and long-lived (approximately 74).

Worth noting for this clonotype: Its specific antigen is unknown. One base away there is no much larger clone; base qualities are not given.

Systemically healthy Caucasian individuals from Russia, some 38 in total and aged about 6 to 100 years, were included as donors. Each donor gave approximately 9.4 milliliters of peripheral blood, drawn into EDTA-treated Vacutainer tubes. PBMCs were isolated by Ficoll-Paque density-gradient centrifugation, with at least 7 million obtained per sample. Total RNA was extracted from PBMCs with Trizol reagent, with at least 5 micrograms obtained per sample. The percentages of naive CD45RAhigh/CD27high T cells were determined by flow cytometry on a PBMC aliquot from every donor. Counted from cysteine to phenylalanine, this CDR3 has 15 amino acids. CDR3 DNA is the only sequence kept; it has 45 bases, read in frame from the first base. CDR1 and CDR2 are read off the germline V gene as MNHEY and SVGEGT. Libraries were constructed by 5' RACE. The instrument was an Illumina HiSeq 2500. A second roughly 6 to 11 cycle PCR used a sample-barcoded 5' primer and a J-beta primer mix. A unique molecular identifier was introduced onto each TCR beta cDNA molecule by a template-switch 5' adaptor carrying 12 random nucleotides. Each sample yielded at least 2.5 million CDR3-containing paired-end reads. First-strand cDNA was synthesized from all RNA with the Mint cDNA synthesis kit, primed by a TRBC-specific oligonucleotide. After uracil-DNA glycosylase treatment, a first 18-cycle PCR used universal primers M1SS and BC2_uni_R on all cDNA. Per the original workflow: For normalization, 1 million high-quality reads were randomly selected from each sample, with every read carrying a distinct molecular identifier. Reads sharing molecular identifiers were discarded rather than binned into consensus sequences. MiTCR, run with a Q25 quality threshold and the strictest error-elimination algorithm, handled CDR3 identification, clonotype clustering and error correction. Lower-bound total TCR beta diversity was estimated with a nonparametric unseen species model using Euler transformation. Starting from the raw public reads, TCRdb applied fastp trimming at Q25, assembled clones with MiXCR and retained in-frame beta chains. Each record represents a unique CDR3 protein, reported with the most common genes and DNA among its rows. The authors' filters were not applied to this entry. For this sample there are 1.5 million to 1.8 million distinct CDR3 sequences; 35% to 45% appear just once. The ten biggest clones cover about 3.8% of the sample.

General findings and caveats noted by the study authors: Total diversity estimates from one million sequenced T cells were considered lower bounds and underestimates. Observed TCR beta diversity correlated strongly with the percentage of naive T cells measured by flow cytometry. Observed TCR beta diversity per million T cells fell roughly linearly with age, and a significant reduction was already apparent by age roughly 40. The CMV infection status of donors was not known, potentially confounding age-related changes in expanded clonotypes. Compared with the aged group, more naive CD4+ T cells, fewer expanded clones and increased TCR diversity were shown by the long-lived group, suggesting age selection. Because profiling used bulk unsorted PBMCs, naive and antigen-experienced compartments could not be compared conclusively.

The TCR originated in a woman aged 18-29 years in good health. The rearrangement combines TRBV6-2 or TRBV6-3 with TRBJ2-7, with the D call perhaps TRBD1 or TRBD2, as 7 bases match in each case. Gene TRBJ2-5 matches the end of the DNA better, so the J call may be wrong. The sequenced material came from blood. The DNA sequence is given as TGTGCCAGCAGTTACCTAGCGGCAGGGGGGGAGACCCAGTACTTC. Protein translation: CASSYLAAGGETQYF.